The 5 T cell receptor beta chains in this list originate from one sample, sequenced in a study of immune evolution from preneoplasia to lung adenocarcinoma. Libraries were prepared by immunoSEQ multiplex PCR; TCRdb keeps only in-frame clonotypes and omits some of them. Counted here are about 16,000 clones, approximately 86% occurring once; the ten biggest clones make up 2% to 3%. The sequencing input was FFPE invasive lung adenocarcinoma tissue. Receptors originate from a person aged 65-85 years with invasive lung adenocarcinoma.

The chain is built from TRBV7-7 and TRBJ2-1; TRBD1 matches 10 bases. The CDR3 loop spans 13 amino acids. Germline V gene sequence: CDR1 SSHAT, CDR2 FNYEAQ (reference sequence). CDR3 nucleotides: TGTGCTAGCGGACAGGGGGTCGGTAATGAGCAGTTCTTC. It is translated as CASGQGVGNEQFF.

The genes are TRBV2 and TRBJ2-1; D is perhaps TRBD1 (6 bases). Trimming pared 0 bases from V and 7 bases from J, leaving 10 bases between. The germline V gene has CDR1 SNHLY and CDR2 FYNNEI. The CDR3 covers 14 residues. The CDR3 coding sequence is TGTGCCAGCAGTGAAGCTAGAAGGGGGAATGAGCAGTTCTTC. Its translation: CASSEARRGNEQFF.

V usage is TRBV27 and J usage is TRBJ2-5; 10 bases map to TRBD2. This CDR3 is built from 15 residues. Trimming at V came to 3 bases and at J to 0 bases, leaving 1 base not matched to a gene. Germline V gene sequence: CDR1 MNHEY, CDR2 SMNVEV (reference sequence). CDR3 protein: CASSFSGRYQETQYF. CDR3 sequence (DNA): TGTGCCAGCAGTTTTAGCGGGAGGTACCAAGAGACCCAGTACTTC.

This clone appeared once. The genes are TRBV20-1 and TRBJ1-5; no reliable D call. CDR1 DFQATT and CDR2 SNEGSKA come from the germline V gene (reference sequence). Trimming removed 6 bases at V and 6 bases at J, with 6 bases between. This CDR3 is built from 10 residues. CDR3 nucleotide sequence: TGCAGTGCGGTGGGTCAGCCCCAGCATTTT. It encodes CSAVGQPQHF.

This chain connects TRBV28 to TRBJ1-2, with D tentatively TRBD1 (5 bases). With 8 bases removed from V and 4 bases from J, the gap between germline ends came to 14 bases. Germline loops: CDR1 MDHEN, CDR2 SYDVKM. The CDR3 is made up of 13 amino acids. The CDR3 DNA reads TGTGCCAGCTATGGGGGAGTTAGCTATGGCTACACCTTC. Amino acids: CASYGGVSYGYTF.